Given below is one T cell receptor beta chain in context. The antigen is unknown. J gave up 3 bases and V 6 bases, and 6 bases lay outside the gene matches. The CDR3 is made up of 14 amino acids. This entry is derived from a study of early T cells in non-severe SARS-CoV-2 infection. The overall study: With bulk RNA from unsorted whole blood as input, sequencing yielded unpaired chains.

Study results and limitations: Private and CD4 specificities were missed by VDJdb matching, which favored anti-spike CD8 responses.

The TCR library protocol was used to attach unique molecular identifiers. These identifiers were attached to individual cDNA molecules. TCRdb re-called the 5' RACE reads with MiXCR, one entry per CDR3 protein. The table lists 75,000 to 80,000 distinct CDR3 sequences, over 9% of them singletons. The sample here was whole blood, taken at baseline. This sequence joins TRBV12-3 or TRBV12-4 and TRBJ2-5; 8 bases are a match to TRBD1. The TCR sequence derives from an adult who was a healthcare worker with PCR-confirmed SARS-CoV-2 infection or an uninfected control (not recorded which). For the CDR3, the DNA is TGTGCCAGCAGACCGGGACAGGCGAAAGAGACCCAGTACTTC. Protein sequence: CASRPGQAKETQYF.